The text below deals with one T cell receptor beta chain. This clonotype has a count of ten or more. Its antigen is still unknown. Base qualities are not recorded, but no much larger clone differs from it by a single base. The sample was run on an Illumina HiSeq 1500. The public reads were reanalyzed by TCRdb: fastp trimming at Q25, MiXCR alignment, in-frame beta chains only. Records with the same CDR3 protein are collapsed into one entry carrying the most frequent genes and DNA. In this sample the table shows around 49,000 distinct CDR3 sequences, around 20% of which occur a single time. The ten largest clones take up about a quarter of the sample. This specimen belongs to a study of T cell repertoires in cytomegalovirus infection (dated by TCRdb to the late 2010s). In terms of the full investigation: Recently identified HLA-C-restricted CMV epitopes, whose presentation resists viral immunomodulation, were targeted by peptide stimulations together with well-studied HLA-B-restricted epitopes. Donor HLA type was relevant to the analysis, because carriage of CMV infection together with the matching HLA type was indicated by public TCR beta signatures.

Spanning cysteine to phenylalanine, the CDR3 consists of 15 amino acids. The only DNA kept is the CDR3, 45 bases in frame from the first base. CDR1 LGHDT and CDR2 YNNKEL were looked up in the germline V gene (reference sequence). V is pruned by 2 bases and J by 5 bases, leaving 8 bases of the junction without a gene match. Study-wide conclusions, independent of this receptor: The ex vivo response was dominated by HLA-C-restricted CMV-specific TCR beta clonotypes, and the single most frequent clonotype in two of eight donors was supplied by these HLA-C-restricted clonotypes. In both this cohort and an independent approximately 350-donor cohort, the cumulative frequency of public TCR beta family members distinguished carriers of CMV infection plus the relevant HLA type.

The intended sense of this specimen's treatment or condition label: in vitro stimulation with specific CMV peptide epitopes to enrich CMV-specific T cells. In this chain, TRBV3-1 is recombined with TRBJ2-5; TRBD1 aligns with 7 central bases. The sample consisted of CD8+ T cells from cultured PBMCs, taken from culture after CMV antigen stimulation. This receptor was identified in a human donor in good health (CMV status not recorded). Some clones in this sample may be carry-over from other donors' samples. The nucleotide sequence is given as TGTGCCAGCAGCCAACGTCCAGGGGGTTGGGAGACCCAGTACTTC. Translated, this gives CASSQRPGGWETQYF.